These 3 T cell receptor beta chains were all obtained from the same sample, sequenced in a study of beta chain features in type 1 diabetes. Overall study results and limits: In all four CD4+ subsets, TCRB CDR3 length was significantly, moderately reduced in type 1 diabetes.

These receptors are not linked to any known antigen. The authors reverse transcribed all of the isolated RNA, so sequencing captured expressed TCRB transcripts. The data were produced by immunoSEQ multiplex PCR, yet TCRdb's version contains in-frame clones alone and is incomplete. The sample contains fewer than 25,000 clones, around 68% of which appear only once. Input material: Tregs from blood. These receptor sequences come from a man younger than 30 with type 1 diabetes.

The CDR3 protein is CASSLGLAGRIHEQYF. CDR3 DNA sequence: TGTGCCAGCAGCTTAGGACTAGCGGGACGTATCCACGAGCAGTACTTC. The chain combines TRBV7-9 with TRBJ2-7, with 11 bases lining up with TRBD2. CDR1 is SEHNR and CDR2 is FQNEAQ in the germline V gene (reference sequence). The CDR3 sequence is 16 residues long. V dropped 1 base and J dropped 5; count of bases not matched to a gene: 7.

V and J are TRBV18 and TRBJ1-5; the D is unclear. This CDR3 comprises 13 residues. CDR1 and CDR2 (germline): KGHSH, LQKENI. Deletions cut 4 bases from V and 2 bases from J, with 6 bases between. CDR3 in amino acids: CASSRQGNQPQHF. CDR3 bases: TGTGCCAGCTCACGGCAGGGCAATCAGCCCCAGCATTTT.

The chain recombines TRBV5-1 with TRBJ2-1; TRBD2 agrees at 7 bases. CDR3 size: 16 residues. The J segment lost 4 bases and the V segment lost 0 bases, leaving 7 bases of the junction unmatched. The germline V gene has CDR1 SGHRS and CDR2 YFSETQ. In DNA, the CDR3 is TGCGCCAGCAGCTTGGCCGGAACTAGCGTGTACAATGAGCAGTTCTTC. This translates into CASSLAGTSVYNEQFF.